This entry is about one TCR beta chain. This entry is derived from a study of T cell responses to AZD1222 COVID-19 vaccine. Method: immunoSEQ multiplex PCR; TCRdb's copy keeps in-frame clones and lacks some. Among 140,000 to 150,000 clones listed, 70% to 90% were seen once. The CDR3 totals 14 residues. The J segment lost 5 bases and the V segment lost 2 bases, leaving 5 bases of the junction unmatched. Looked up from germline, CDR1 is WNHNN and CDR2 is SYGVQD (reference sequence). The sequenced sample was peripheral blood, obtained on day 0 of AZD1222 vaccination. The chain has TRBV10-1 and TRBJ2-7; TRBD1 agrees at 8 bases. This sequence originates from an adult in good health. For the CDR3, the DNA is TGCGCCAGCAGTGAGGGACAGGGAGGCCACGAGCAGTACTTC. Translated, it gives CASSEGQGGHEQYF.